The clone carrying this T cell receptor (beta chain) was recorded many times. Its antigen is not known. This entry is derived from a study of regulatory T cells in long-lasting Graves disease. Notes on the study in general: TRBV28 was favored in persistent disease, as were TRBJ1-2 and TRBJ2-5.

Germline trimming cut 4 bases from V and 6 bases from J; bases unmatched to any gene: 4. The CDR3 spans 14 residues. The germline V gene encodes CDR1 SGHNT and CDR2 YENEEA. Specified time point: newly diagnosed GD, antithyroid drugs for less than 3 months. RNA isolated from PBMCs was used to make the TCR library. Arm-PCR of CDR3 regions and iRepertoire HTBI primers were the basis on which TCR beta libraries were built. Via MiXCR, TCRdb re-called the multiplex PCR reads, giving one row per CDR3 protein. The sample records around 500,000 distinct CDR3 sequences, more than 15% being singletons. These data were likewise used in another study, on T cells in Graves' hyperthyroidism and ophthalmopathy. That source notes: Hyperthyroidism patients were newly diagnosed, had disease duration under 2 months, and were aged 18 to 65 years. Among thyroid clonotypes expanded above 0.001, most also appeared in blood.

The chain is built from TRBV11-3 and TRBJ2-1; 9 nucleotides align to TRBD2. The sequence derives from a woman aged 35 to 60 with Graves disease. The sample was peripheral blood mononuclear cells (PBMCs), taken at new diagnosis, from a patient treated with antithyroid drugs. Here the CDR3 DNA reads TGTGCCAGCAGCTCATGGACTAGCGTCAATGAGCAGTTCTTC. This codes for CASSSWTSVNEQFF.